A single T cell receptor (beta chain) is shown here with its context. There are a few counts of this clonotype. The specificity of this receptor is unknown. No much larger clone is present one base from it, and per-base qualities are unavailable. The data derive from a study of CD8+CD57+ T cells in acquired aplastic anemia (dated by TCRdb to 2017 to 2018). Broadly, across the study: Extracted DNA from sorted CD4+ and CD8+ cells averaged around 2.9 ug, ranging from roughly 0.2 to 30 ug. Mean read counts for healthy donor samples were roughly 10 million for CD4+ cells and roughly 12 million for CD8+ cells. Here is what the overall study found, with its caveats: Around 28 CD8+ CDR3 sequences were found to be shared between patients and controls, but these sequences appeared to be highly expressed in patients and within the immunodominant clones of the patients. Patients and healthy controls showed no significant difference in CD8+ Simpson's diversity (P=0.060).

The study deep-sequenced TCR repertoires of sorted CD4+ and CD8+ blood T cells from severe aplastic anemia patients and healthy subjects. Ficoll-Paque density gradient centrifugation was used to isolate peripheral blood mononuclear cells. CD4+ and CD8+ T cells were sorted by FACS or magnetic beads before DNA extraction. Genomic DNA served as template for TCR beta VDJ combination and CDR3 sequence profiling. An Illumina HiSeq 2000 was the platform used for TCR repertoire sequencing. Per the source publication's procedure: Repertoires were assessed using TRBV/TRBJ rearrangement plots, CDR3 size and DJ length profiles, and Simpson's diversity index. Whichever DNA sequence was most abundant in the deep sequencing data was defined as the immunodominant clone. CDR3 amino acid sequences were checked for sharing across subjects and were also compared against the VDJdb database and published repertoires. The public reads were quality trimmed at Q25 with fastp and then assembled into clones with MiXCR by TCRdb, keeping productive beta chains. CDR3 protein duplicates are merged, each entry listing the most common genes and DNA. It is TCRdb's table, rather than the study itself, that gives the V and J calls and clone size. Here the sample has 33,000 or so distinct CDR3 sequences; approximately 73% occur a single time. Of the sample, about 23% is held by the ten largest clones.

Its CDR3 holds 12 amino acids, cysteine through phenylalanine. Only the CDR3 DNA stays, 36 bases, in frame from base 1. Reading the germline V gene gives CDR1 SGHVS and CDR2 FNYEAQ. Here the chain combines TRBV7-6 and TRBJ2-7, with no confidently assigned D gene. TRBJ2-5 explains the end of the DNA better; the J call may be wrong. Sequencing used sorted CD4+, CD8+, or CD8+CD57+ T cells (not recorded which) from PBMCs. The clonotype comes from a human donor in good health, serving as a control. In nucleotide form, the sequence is TGTGCCAGCAGCTTAGCGGGGGAGACCCAGTACTTC. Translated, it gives CASSLAGETQYF.